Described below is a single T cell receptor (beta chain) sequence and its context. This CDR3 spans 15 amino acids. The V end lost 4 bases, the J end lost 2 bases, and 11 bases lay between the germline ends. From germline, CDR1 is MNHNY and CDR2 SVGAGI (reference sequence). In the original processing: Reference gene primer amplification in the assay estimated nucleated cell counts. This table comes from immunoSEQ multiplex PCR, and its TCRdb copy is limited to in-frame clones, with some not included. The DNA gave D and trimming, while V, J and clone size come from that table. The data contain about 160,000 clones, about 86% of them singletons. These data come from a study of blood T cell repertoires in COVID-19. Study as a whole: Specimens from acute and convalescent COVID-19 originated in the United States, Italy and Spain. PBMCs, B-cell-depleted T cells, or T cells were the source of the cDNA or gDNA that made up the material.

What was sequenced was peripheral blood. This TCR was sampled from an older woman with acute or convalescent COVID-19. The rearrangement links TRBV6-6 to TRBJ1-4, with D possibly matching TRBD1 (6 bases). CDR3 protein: CASSSSQGTNEKLFF. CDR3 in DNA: TGTGCCAGCAGTTCTTCACAGGGCACTAATGAAAAACTGTTTTTT.